This entry concerns a single T cell receptor (beta chain). Its target antigen remains unknown. It has no much larger one-base neighbor in the sample; base qualities were not kept. This record belongs to a study of blood T cell repertoires in COVID-19 (dated by TCRdb to the early 2020s). About the full investigation: Samples covering the acute and convalescent phases of COVID-19 were provided by collaborators in the United States, Italy and Spain. The material from the prospective study consisted of cDNA or gDNA derived from T cells, B-cell-depleted T cells, or PBMCs. The dataset comprised deeply sampled blood TCRbeta repertoires from subjects exposed to, actively infected with, or recovered from COVID-19. The repertoires were released in a freely available public database intended as a resource for research on the immune response to SARS-CoV-2. The samples were drawn from two sources: the first 160 participants of the ongoing ImmuneRACE study, and 1,000 to 1,500 subjects contributed by 6 global collaborators. Nearly every sample came with metadata listing a de-identified subject ID, COVID-19 status, age in years and sex. Where available, HLA class I and class II types were taken from metadata supplied by the sample provider and were not determined by assay-based typing.

One collaborating source in Seattle enrolled patients during active infection and followed them longitudinally through the course of disease. Collaborating institutions collected whole blood in K2EDTA tubes following their own protocols. For TCRbeta analysis, collaborator samples were shipped as frozen whole blood, as isolated PBMCs, or as DNA extracted from either sample type. On the study overall, not on this receptor specifically: The amount of clinical and demographic metadata varied by source and participant and was provided uncurated.

The immunoSEQ Assay, a bias-controlled multiplex PCR, was used to amplify TCRbeta CDR3 regions from genomic DNA. The published analysis was carried out like this. The number of nucleated cells in each sample was estimated by amplification of reference gene primers within the assay. To quantify the absolute abundance of each unique TCRbeta CDR3 rearrangement, sequence reads were collapsed and filtered. For each sample, productive Simpson clonality was calculated by taking the square root of Simpson's diversity index across productive rearrangements. TCRdb took this table from immuneACCESS and kept in-frame rearrangements with V and J called. Such tables lack part of the clones; where checked against another copy, unresolved V genes explain under half of the gap, and the rest is unexplained. V, J and clone size are those of that table, while D and trimming were read from the DNA. The sample table contains 250,000 to 350,000 clones; only one count was recorded for about four fifths of them. The ten most abundant clones make up less than 20% of the sample.

The sequenced sample consisted of peripheral blood. The clonotype was recovered from a person between 65 and 80 years old with COVID-19, enrolled during active disease.

The sequenced DNA is TGCGCCAGCAGCTTGGAGACAGGGGCTTCACCCCTCCACTTT. The translation is CASSLETGASPLHF. The rearrangement joined TRBV5-1 to TRBJ1-6; 8 bases in the junction line up with TRBD1. Counted from cysteine to phenylalanine, this CDR3 has 14 amino acids. Only the CDR3 DNA is retained, 42 bases long and in frame from the first base. The germline V gene yields SGHRS for CDR1 and YFSETQ for CDR2. The V end gives up 0 bases and the J end 9 bases, leaving 2 bases in the junction not matched to a gene.